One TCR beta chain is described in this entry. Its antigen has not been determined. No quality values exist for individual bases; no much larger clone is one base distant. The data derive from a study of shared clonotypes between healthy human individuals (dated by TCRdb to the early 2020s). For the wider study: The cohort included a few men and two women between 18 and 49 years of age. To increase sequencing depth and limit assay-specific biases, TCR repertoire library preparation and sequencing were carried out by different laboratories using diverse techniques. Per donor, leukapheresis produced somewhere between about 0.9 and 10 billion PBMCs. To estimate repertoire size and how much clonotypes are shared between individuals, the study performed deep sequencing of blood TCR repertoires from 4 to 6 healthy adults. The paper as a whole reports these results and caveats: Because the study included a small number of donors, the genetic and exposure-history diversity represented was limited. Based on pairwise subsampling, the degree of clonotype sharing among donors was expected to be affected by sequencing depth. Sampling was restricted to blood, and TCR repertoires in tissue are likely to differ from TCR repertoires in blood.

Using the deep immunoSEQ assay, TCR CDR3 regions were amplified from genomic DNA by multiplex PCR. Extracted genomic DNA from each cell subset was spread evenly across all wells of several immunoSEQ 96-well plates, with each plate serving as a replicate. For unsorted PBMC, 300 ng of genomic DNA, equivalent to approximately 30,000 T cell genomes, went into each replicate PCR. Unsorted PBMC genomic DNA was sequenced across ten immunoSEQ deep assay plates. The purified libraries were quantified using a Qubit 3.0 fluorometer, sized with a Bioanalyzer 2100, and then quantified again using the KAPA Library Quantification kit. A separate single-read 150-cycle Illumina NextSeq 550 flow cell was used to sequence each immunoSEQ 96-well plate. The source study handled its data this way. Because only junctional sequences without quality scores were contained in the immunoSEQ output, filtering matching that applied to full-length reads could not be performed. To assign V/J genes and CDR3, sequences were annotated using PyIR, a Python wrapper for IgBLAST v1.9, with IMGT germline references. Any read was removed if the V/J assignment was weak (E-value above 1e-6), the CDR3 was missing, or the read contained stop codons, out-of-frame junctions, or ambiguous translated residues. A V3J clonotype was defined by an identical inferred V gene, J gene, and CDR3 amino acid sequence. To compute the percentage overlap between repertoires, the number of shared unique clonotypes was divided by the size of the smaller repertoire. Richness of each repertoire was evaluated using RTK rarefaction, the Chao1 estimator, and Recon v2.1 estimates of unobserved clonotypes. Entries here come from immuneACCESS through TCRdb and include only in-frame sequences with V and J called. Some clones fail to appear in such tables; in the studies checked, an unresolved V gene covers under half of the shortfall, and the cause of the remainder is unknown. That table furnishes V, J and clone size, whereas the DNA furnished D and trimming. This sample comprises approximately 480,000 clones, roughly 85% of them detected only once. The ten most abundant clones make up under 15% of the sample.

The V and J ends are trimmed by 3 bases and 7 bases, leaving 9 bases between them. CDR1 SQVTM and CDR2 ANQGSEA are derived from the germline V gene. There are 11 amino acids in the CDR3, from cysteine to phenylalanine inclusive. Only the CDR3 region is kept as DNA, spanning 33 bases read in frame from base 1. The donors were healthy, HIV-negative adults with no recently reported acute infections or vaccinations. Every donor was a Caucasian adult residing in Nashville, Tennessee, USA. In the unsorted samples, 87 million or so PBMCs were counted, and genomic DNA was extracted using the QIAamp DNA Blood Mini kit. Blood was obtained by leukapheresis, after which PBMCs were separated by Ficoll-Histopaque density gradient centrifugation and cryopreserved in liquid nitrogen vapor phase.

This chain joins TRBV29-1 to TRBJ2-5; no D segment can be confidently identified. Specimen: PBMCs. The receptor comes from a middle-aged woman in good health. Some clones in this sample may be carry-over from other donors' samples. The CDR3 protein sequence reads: CSVERGGTQYF. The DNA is TGCAGCGTTGAGCGCGGCGGGACCCAGTACTTC.